Each of the 27 T cell receptor beta chains below was sequenced from the same sample in a study of blood T cell repertoires in COVID-19. Libraries were prepared by immunoSEQ multiplex PCR; TCRdb keeps only in-frame clonotypes and omits some of them. The data hold around 250,000 clones, with approximately 82% observed a single time. The sample comprised peripheral blood. The source of these receptors is a young man who had recovered from COVID-19.

This rearrangement joins TRBV19 to TRBJ1-5; 10 nucleotides match TRBD1. V gave up 7 bases and J gave up 6 bases; unmatched junction bases: 9. The CDR3 length is 15 residues. The V gene's germline CDR1 is LNHDA and CDR2 SQIVND (reference sequence). CDR3 nucleotides: TGTGCCAGTACATCGAAGGACAGGGGGGGTCAGCCCCAGCATTTT. Encoded protein: CASTSKDRGGQPQHF.

This rearrangement joins TRBV19 to TRBJ2-5; a possible D gene is TRBD2 (6 bases). Germline lookup yields CDR1 LNHDA and CDR2 SQIVND (reference sequence). There are 14 residues in the CDR3. V was clipped by 9 bases and J by 1 base, with 15 bases between them. This chain's CDR3 is CASGGTVAQETQYF. The CDR3 bases are TGTGCCAGCGGGGGAACGGTAGCCCAAGAGACCCAGTACTTC. Together with reference TRBV19 and TRBJ2-5, the CDR3 gives the full variable domain: DGGITQSPKYLFRKEGQNVTLSCEQNLNHDAMYWYRQDPGQGLRLIYYSQIVNDFQKGDIAEGYSVSREKKESFPLTVTSAQKNPTAFYLCASGGTVAQETQYFGPGTRLLVL.

As to this clone: This sample also contains other DNA sequences that code for the same CDR3. This chain joins TRBV9 and TRBJ2-3; the match to TRBD2 covers 9 bases. The germline gives CDR1 SGDLS, CDR2 YYNGEE. The CDR3 extends over 15 amino acids. V trimming: 0 bases; J trimming: 3 bases; junction bases outside the gene matches: 2. DNA of the CDR3: TGTGCCAGCAGCGTAGAGCGGGGGGTAACAGATACGCAGTATTTT. Amino acids: CASSVERGVTDTQYF.

The rearrangement links TRBV10-2 to TRBJ1-2; the D is unclear. Germline V gives CDR1 WSHSY, CDR2 SAAADI. CDR3 length: 12 amino acids. V was pared by 5 bases and J by 0 bases, with 4 bases between. In DNA, the CDR3 is TGCGCCAGCAGTACAGCTAACTATGGCTACACCTTC. Amino acid sequence: CASSTANYGYTF.

J is TRBJ1-1 and V is TRBV4-2, with a tentative D call TRBD1 (6 bases). This CDR3 is 11 amino acids long. Between the trimmed V and J ends, which lost 6 bases and 11 bases, there was a span of 13 bases. The germline V gene has CDR1 LGHNA and CDR2 YNFKEQ. The CDR3 here is CASRWGQQAFF. CDR3 nucleotides: TGTGCCAGCAGGTGGGGGCAACAGGCTTTCTTT.

The rearrangement links TRBV28 to TRBJ1-5; D remains ambiguous. V lost 5 bases, J lost 4 bases, and 15 bases lay in between. Germline V gene data show CDR1 as MDHEN and CDR2 as SYDVKM. The CDR3 has 15 amino acids. The CDR3 here is CASSNPAARNQPQHF. The CDR3 DNA reads TGTGCCAGCAGTAACCCCGCCGCGCGGAATCAGCCCCAGCATTTT.

The chain joins TRBV4-2 to TRBJ2-7; tentatively, D is TRBD2 (5 bases). The CDR3 has 15 amino acids. With 0 bases removed from V and 4 bases from J, the gap between germline ends came to 13 bases. Per the germline V gene, CDR1 is LGHNA and CDR2 is YNFKEQ. In DNA form, the CDR3 reads TGTGCCAGCAGCCAAGATAATTCCCGGGGATACGAGCAGTACTTC. Translating gives CASSQDNSRGYEQYF.

Only a few counts were recorded for this clone. The chain is built from TRBV2 and TRBJ2-5, with 10 nucleotides matching TRBD2. The CDR3 loop spans 15 amino acids. The germline V gene has CDR1 SNHLY and CDR2 FYNNEI. With 7 bases clipped from V and 10 bases from J, the junction kept 15 bases outside the gene matches. Written as DNA, the CDR3 is TGTGCCAGCAATCCCAGGACTAGCGGCTTCGAGGACCAGTACTTC. Encoded protein: CASNPRTSGFEDQYF.

This rearrangement joins TRBV6-5 to TRBJ1-5; 8 bases map to TRBD1. J gave up 8 bases and V 8 bases, and 8 bases lay outside the gene matches. CDR1 is MNHEY, CDR2 SVGAGI, per germline. CDR3 length equals 13 residues. In nucleotides, the CDR3 is TGTGCCAGCGGTCAGGGGGCGAGGGAGCCCCAGCATTTT. Its protein is CASGQGAREPQHF.

V and J are TRBV18 and TRBJ2-2; a possible D gene is TRBD1 (5 bases). With 2 bases removed from V and 5 bases from J, the gap between germline ends came to 6 bases. The germline V gene encodes CDR1 KGHSH and CDR2 LQKENI. This CDR3 comprises 13 residues. The CDR3 DNA reads TGTGCCAGCTCACCATCAGGGACCGGGGAGCTGTTTTTT. This sequence encodes CASSPSGTGELFF.

Only a few counts were recorded for this clone. V and J are TRBV19 and TRBJ1-2; no firm D call. Germline loops: CDR1 LNHDA, CDR2 SQIVND (reference sequence). Between the trimmed V and J ends, which lost 6 bases and 4 bases, there was a span of 18 bases. The CDR3 runs 15 residues. The CDR3 sequence: CASSDPAGTFYGYTF. The CDR3 DNA sequence: TGTGCCAGTAGCGACCCGGCAGGTACATTCTATGGCTACACCTTC.

The J gene is TRBJ1-6, the V gene TRBV5-1, with D possibly matching TRBD1 (5 bases). The CDR3 runs to 13 residues. Germline V CDR1 and CDR2: SGHRS, YFSETQ. Trimming pared 0 bases from V and 8 bases from J, leaving 6 bases between. The CDR3 sequence is CASSLGRDSPLHF. Written as DNA, the CDR3 is TGCGCCAGCAGCTTGGGCAGGGATTCACCCCTCCACTTT.

This sequence joins TRBV10-2 and TRBJ2-3; 15 nucleotides align to TRBD2. V lost 10 bases to trimming and J lost 10 bases; unmatched junction nucleotides: 12. In germline, CDR1 is WSHSY, CDR2 SAAADI. This CDR3 contains 15 residues. CDR3 DNA sequence: TGCGCCACTAAAGGACTAGCGGGGGGGGTTTCAGCGCAGTATTTT. Translating gives CATKGLAGGVSAQYF.

This rearrangement joins TRBV7-2 to TRBJ1-2; a weak D match, TRBD1 (6 bases). The CDR3 has 14 amino acids. V gave up 2 bases and J gave up 6 bases, with 13 bases separating them. The germline CDR1 and CDR2 sequences are SGHTA and FQGNSA. The CDR3 protein is CASSLIPRQDGYTF. As DNA, the CDR3 is TGTGCCAGCAGCTTAATTCCCAGACAGGATGGCTACACCTTC.

The gene calls are TRBV7-9 and TRBJ2-3; 8 nucleotides agree with TRBD2. J lost 5 bases, V lost 5 bases, and 9 bases had no gene match. CDR1 and CDR2 from the germline V gene are SEHNR and FQNEAQ (reference sequence). CDR3 length: 15 residues. The chain's CDR3 is CASSAGGASGDTQYF. In DNA form, the CDR3 reads TGTGCCAGCAGCGCCGGGGGGGCGAGCGGAGATACGCAGTATTTT.

V is TRBV24-1 and J is TRBJ2-7; maybe TRBD1 (5 bases). CDR1 is KGHDR, CDR2 SFDVKD, per germline. This CDR3 has 12 residues. V lost 12 bases and J 6 bases, leaving 17 bases between the germline ends. The CDR3 spells CAALTPTGEQYF. CDR3 sequence (DNA): TGTGCCGCGTTGACTCCAACAGGCGAGCAGTACTTC.

The chain joins TRBV7-2 to TRBJ2-2; weak D call: TRBD2 (6 bases). Trimming pared 3 bases from V and 0 bases from J, leaving 11 bases between. Germline CDR1 and CDR2: SGHTA and FQGNSA. The CDR3 loop spans 16 amino acids. DNA for the CDR3: TGTGCCAGCAGCTTTGCTGGCGGGGCGAACACCGGGGAGCTGTTTTTT. Its translation: CASSFAGGANTGELFF.

V and J are TRBV7-9 and TRBJ1-6; 7 nucleotides line up with TRBD1. CDR1 SEHNR and CDR2 FQNEAQ come from the germline V gene (reference sequence). With 5 bases clipped from V and 5 bases from J, the junction kept 9 bases outside the gene matches. This CDR3 contains 16 residues. CDR3 region: CASSPGTVLNNSPLHF. The CDR3 DNA reads as TGTGCCAGCAGCCCGGGGACAGTACTAAATAATTCACCCCTCCACTTT.

The rearrangement uses TRBV7-9 and TRBJ1-5, with D possibly being TRBD1 (5 bases). Trimming stripped 5 bases from V and 0 bases from J, with 11 bases between. The CDR3 loop spans 15 amino acids. The germline V gene encodes CDR1 SEHNR and CDR2 FQNEAQ (reference sequence). CDR3 in amino acids: CASSAEQDSNQPQHF. Here the CDR3 DNA reads TGTGCCAGCAGCGCCGAACAGGATAGCAATCAGCCCCAGCATTTT.

The rearrangement joins TRBV10-2 to TRBJ2-5; 8 positions agree with TRBD1. CDR3 size: 14 residues. CDR1 is WSHSY, CDR2 SAAADI, per germline. The junction had 5 bases not matched to a gene; V was cut back by 7 bases and J by 1 base. CDR3 DNA sequence: TGCGCCAGCACCCCGGGACAGGCCCAAGAGACCCAGTACTTC. Residues: CASTPGQAQETQYF.

This sequence joins TRBV9 and TRBJ1-2; 8 bases fit TRBD1. Germline CDR1 SGDLS, CDR2 YYNGEE. There are 14 residues in the CDR3. Trimming cost V 4 bases and J 4 bases; bases outside gene matches: 6. CDR3 region: CASSTGQGAYGYTF. The CDR3 nucleotides read TGTGCCAGCAGCACCGGACAGGGAGCCTATGGCTACACCTTC.

This clone was seen a single time. CDR3 sequence (DNA): TGTGCCAGCAGCTCGGGACAGTACTATGGCTACACCTTC. It is translated as CASSSGQYYGYTF. This sequence joins TRBV7-9 and TRBJ1-2; 7 bases are shared with TRBD1. The V gene's germline CDR1 is SEHNR and CDR2 FQNEAQ (reference sequence). The CDR3 loop spans 13 amino acids. Germline trimming cut 4 bases from V and 3 bases from J; bases unmatched to any gene: 2.

J is TRBJ2-3 and V is TRBV7-9; 7 bases map to TRBD2. The CDR3 sequence is 15 residues long. V shed 3 bases and J 5 bases; nucleotides not matched to a gene: 8. Germline lookup yields CDR1 SEHNR and CDR2 FQNEAQ (reference sequence). This CDR3 reads CASSLKRGDIDTQYF. In nucleotides, the CDR3 is TGTGCCAGCAGCTTGAAGCGGGGTGATATAGATACGCAGTATTTT.

The chain recombines TRBV5-8 with TRBJ1-5; D is possibly TRBD1 (5 bases). Trimming pared 0 bases from V and 13 bases from J, leaving 11 bases between. The CDR3 length is 12 residues. From germline, CDR1 is SGHTS and CDR2 YDEGEE. The CDR3 DNA is TGTGCCAGCAGCTTGGTAAATCGGGGGCAGCATTTT. Protein: CASSLVNRGQHF.

This clone was detected once. CDR3: CASSLGRGNGYTF. CDR3 DNA sequence: TGTGCCAGCAGCCTAGGCAGGGGGAATGGCTACACCTTC. V usage is TRBV12-3 or TRBV12-4 and J usage is TRBJ1-2; 7 nucleotides line up with TRBD1. This CDR3 contains 13 residues. The junction had 7 bases not matched to a gene; V was cut back by 6 bases and J by 6 bases.

In its sample, this clone was seen many times. The genes are TRBV3-1 (or the pseudogene TRBV3-2) and TRBJ1-2; TRBD1 matches 9 bases. Germline CDR1 LGHDT, CDR2 YNNKEL (reference sequence). V trimming: 5 bases; J trimming: 8 bases; junction bases outside the gene matches: 6. The CDR3 spans 13 residues. CDR3 sequence (DNA): TGTGCCAGCAGCGAACAGGGGGCCAAAGGCTACACCTTC. Its translation is CASSEQGAKGYTF.

The gene calls are TRBV11-2 and TRBJ2-2, with a possible D match to TRBD2 (6 bases). CDR3 length: 16 residues. V shed 3 bases and J shed 0 bases, with 11 bases lying between them. Germline V gene sequence: CDR1 SGHAT, CDR2 FQNNGV. The CDR3 coding sequence is TGTGCCAGCAGCTTTGACGGGAGCTCGAACACCGGGGAGCTGTTTTTT. Its protein is CASSFDGSSNTGELFF.